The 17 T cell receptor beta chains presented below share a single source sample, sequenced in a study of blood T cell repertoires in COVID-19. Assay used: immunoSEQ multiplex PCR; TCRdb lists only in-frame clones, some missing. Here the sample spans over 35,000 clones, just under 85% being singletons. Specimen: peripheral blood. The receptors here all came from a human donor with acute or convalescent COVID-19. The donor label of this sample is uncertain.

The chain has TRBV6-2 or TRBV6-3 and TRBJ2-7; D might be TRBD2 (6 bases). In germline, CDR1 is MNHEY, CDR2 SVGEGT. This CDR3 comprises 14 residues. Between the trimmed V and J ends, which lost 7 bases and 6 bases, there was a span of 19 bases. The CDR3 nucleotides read TGTGCCAGCACCCCCGGGGGATTGGGTTCCGAGCAGTACTTC. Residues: CASTPGGLGSEQYF.

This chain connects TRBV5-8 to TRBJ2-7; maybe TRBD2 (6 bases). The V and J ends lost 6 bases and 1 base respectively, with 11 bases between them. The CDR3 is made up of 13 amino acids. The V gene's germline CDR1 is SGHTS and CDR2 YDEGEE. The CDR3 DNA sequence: TGTGCCAGCACCTTTGGAGGGTCCTACGAGCAGTACTTC. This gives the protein CASTFGGSYEQYF.

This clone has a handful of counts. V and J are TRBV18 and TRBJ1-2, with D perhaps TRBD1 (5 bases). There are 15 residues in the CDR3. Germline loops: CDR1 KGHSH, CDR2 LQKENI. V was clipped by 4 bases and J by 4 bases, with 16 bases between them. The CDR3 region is CASSLDGDWGYGYTF. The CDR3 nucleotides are TGTGCCAGCTCACTCGATGGGGACTGGGGCTATGGCTACACCTTC.

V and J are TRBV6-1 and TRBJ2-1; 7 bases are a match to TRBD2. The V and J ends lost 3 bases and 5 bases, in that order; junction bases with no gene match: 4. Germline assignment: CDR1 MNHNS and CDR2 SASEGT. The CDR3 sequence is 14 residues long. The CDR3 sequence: CASSEGGGNNEQFF. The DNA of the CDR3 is TGTGCCAGCAGTGAGGGGGGGGGAAACAATGAGCAGTTCTTC.

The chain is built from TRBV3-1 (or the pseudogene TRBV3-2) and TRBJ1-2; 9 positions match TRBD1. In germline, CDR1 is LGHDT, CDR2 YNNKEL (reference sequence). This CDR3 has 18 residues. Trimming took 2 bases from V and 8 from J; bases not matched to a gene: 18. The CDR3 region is CASSQYPGQGSLHKGYTF. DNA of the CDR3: TGTGCCAGCAGCCAATACCCGGGACAGGGTAGTCTTCATAAGGGCTACACCTTC.

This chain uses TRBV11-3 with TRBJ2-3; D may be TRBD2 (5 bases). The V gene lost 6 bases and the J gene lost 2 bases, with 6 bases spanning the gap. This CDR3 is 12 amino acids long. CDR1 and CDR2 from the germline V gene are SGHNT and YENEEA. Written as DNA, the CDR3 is TGTGCCAGCAGGGGAGACACAGATACGCAGTATTTT. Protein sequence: CASRGDTDTQYF.

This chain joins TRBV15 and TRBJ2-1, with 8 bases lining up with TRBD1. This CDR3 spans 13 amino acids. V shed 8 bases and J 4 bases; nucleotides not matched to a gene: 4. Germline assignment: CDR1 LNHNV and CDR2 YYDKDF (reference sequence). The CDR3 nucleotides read TGTGCCACCTGGGACAGGCTTTACAATGAGCAGTTCTTC. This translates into CATWDRLYNEQFF.

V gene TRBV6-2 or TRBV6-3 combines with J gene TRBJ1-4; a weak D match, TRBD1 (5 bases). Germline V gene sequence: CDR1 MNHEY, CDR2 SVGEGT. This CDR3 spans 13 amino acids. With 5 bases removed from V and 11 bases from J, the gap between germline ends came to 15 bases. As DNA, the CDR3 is TGTGCCAGCAGTGGCGGGACCGAGGAGAAACTGTTTTTT. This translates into CASSGGTEEKLFF.

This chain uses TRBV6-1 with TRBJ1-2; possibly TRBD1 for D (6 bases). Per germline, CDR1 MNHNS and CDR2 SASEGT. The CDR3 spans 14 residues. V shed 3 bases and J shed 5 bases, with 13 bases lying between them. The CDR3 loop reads CASSERTEIYGYTF. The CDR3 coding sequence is TGTGCCAGCAGTGAGAGGACAGAAATTTATGGCTACACCTTC.

The CDR3 DNA reads as TGCGCCAGCAGCTTGGCCGGACAGCCTACGCAGTATTTT. Amino acid sequence: CASSLAGQPTQYF. The gene calls are TRBV5-1 and TRBJ2-3, with D possibly matching TRBD1 (6 bases). There are 13 residues in the CDR3. Germline V gives CDR1 SGHRS, CDR2 YFSETQ. With 0 bases removed from V and 8 bases from J, the gap between germline ends came to 10 bases.

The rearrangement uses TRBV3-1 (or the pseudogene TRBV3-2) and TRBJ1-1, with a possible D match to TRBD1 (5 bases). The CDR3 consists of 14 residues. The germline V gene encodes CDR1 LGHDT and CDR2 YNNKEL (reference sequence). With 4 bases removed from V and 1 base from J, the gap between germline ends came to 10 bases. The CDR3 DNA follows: TGTGCCAGCAGCCTCGGTAGGGGGAACACTGAAGCTTTCTTT. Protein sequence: CASSLGRGNTEAFF.

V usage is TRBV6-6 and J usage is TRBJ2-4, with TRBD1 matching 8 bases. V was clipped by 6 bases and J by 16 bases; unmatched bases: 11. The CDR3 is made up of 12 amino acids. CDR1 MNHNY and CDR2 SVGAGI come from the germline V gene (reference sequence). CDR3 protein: CASRPTGERFYF. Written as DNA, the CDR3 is TGTGCCAGCAGACCGACAGGGGAGAGGTTTTACTTC.

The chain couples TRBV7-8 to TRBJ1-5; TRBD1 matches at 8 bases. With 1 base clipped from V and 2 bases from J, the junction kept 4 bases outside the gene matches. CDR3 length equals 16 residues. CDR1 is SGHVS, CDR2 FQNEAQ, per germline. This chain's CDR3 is CASSLVAGGGNQPQHF. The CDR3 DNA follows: TGTGCCAGCAGCTTAGTGGCAGGGGGCGGCAATCAGCCCCAGCATTTT. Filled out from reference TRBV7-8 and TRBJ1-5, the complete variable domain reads GAGVSQSPRYKVAKRGQDVALRCDPISGHVSLFWYQQALGQGPEFLTYFQNEAQLDKSGLPSDRFFAERPEGSVSTLKIQRTQQEDSAVYLCASSLVAGGGNQPQHFGDGTRLSIL.

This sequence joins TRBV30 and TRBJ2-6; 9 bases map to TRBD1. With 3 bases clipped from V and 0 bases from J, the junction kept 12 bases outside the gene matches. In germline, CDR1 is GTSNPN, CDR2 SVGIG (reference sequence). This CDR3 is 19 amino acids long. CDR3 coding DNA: TGTGCCTGGAGAGCCCCGGGACAGGGATCGGGCTCTGGGGCCAACGTCCTGACTTTC. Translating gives CAWRAPGQGSGSGANVLTF.

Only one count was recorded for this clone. The CDR3 is CASSLPGYGYTF. The DNA for the CDR3 is TGTGCCAGCAGCTTGCCGGGTTATGGCTACACCTTC. This chain links TRBV7-9 with TRBJ1-2; no reliable D call. This CDR3 spans 12 amino acids. Between the trimmed V and J ends, which lost 3 bases and 5 bases, there was a span of 7 bases. Germline lookup yields CDR1 SEHNR and CDR2 FQNEAQ (reference sequence).

CDR3 residues: CAISESGFSSNQPQHF. The CDR3, as DNA: TGTGCCATCAGTGAGTCTGGCTTCTCGAGCAATCAGCCCCAGCATTTT. The chain recombines TRBV10-3 with TRBJ1-5; D not resolved. V was shortened by 0 bases and J by 1 base, with 10 bases between the two germline ends. Germline values: CDR1 ENHRY, CDR2 SYGVKD. The CDR3 has 16 residues.

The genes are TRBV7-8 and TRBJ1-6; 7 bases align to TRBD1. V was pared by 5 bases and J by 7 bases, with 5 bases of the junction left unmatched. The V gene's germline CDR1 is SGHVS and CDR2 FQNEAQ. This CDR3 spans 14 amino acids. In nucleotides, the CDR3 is TGTGCCAGCAGCCCACGGGACAGCAATTCACCCCTCCACTTT. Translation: CASSPRDSNSPLHF.